This is a list of T cell receptor beta chains from one sample in a study of breast tumors, draining lymph nodes, adjacent tissues. Each CDR3 protein is one row after TCRdb ran MiXCR on the multiplex PCR reads. The sample records roughly 220,000 distinct CDR3 sequences, less than 45% being singletons. Material: axillary lymph node tissue. These receptors were collected from a female donor with breast cancer. Some clones in this sample may be carry-over from other donors' samples. The CDR3 runs from the conserved cysteine through the conserved F or W. D genes are given only for firm matches. A clone size is listed for some rows: how often the clone was seen (once, few, many), or a class if it is expanded.

>TRBV20-1|.|many|TRBJ2-7|14
CSAEQGGFTYEQYF
TGCAGTGCGGAGCAGGGGGGATTTACCTACGAGCAGTACTTC
>TRBV12-3/TRBV12-4|TRBD1|many|TRBJ1-2|14
CASRGTGVDYGYTF
TGTGCCAGCAGGGGGACAGGGGTTGACTATGGCTACACCTTC
>TRBV20-1|TRBD2|.|TRBJ2-1|16
CSARLTSGGGYNEQFF
TGCAGTGCTAGATTAACATCCGGGGGGGGCTACAATGAGCAGTTCTTC
>TRBV10-2|.|many|TRBJ1-5|12
CASSVGWQPQHF
TGCGCCAGCAGTGTAGGGTGGCAGCCCCAGCATTTT
>TRBV5-1|.|.|TRBJ2-5|14
CASRFGAHRETQYF
TGCGCCAGCCGCTTCGGGGCCCACCGGGAGACCCAGTACTTC
>TRBV7-9|.|many|TRBJ1-6|14
CASTPLVYNSPLHF
TGTGCCAGCACCCCACTGGTTTATAATTCACCCCTCCACTTT
>TRBV7-9|TRBD1|many|TRBJ1-4|17
CASSFNPGQGSPEKLFF
TGTGCCAGCAGCTTTAACCCGGGACAGGGTTCGCCTGAAAAACTGTTTTTT
>TRBV10-3|.|many|TRBJ2-1|15
CAISESEGTYNEQFF
TGTGCCATCAGTGAGTCTGAGGGAACCTACAATGAGCAGTTCTTC
>TRBV19|.|many|TRBJ1-5|16
CASSRRPREGNQPQHF
TGTGCCAGTAGTAGGAGACCCCGGGAGGGGAATCAGCCCCAGCATTTT
>TRBV7-2|.|.|TRBJ2-7|14
CASRLTRSSYEQYF
TGTGCCAGCAGGCTTACAAGGAGCTCCTACGAGCAGTACTTC
>TRBV12-3/TRBV12-4|.|many|TRBJ2-7|12
CASRSGSYEQYF
TGTGCCAGCCGATCGGGGTCCTACGAGCAGTACTTC
>TRBV20-1|.|.|TRBJ2-3|15
CSAREVESYTDTQYF
TGCAGTGCTAGAGAAGTGGAGTCCTACACAGATACGCAGTATTTT
>TRBV19|.|.|TRBJ1-5|14
CASSISSGSSTQHF
TGTGCCAGTAGTATCTCTAGCGGGAGTAGTACCCAGCATTTT
>TRBV10-2|TRBD2|many|TRBJ2-2|15
CASRPSGVKTGELFF
TGCGCCAGCAGACCTAGCGGGGTAAAAACCGGGGAGCTGTTTTTT
>TRBV20-1|TRBD1|many|TRBJ1-2|15
CSAPSGQGKVYGYTF
TGCAGTGCTCCATCGGGACAGGGGAAGGTCTATGGCTACACCTTC
>TRBV7-3|TRBD2|many|TRBJ2-3|17
CASSLAGAASSTDTQYF
TGTGCCAGCAGCTTAGCGGGAGCTGCTTCTAGCACAGATACGCAGTATTTT
>TRBV6-6|TRBD2|few|TRBJ2-1|15
CASSHGTSGLNEQFF
TGTGCCAGCAGTCACGGGACTAGCGGACTCAATGAGCAGTTCTTC
>TRBV7-8|.|many|TRBJ2-5|13
CASSLGVKETQYF
TGTGCCAGCAGCTTAGGGGTAAAAGAGACCCAGTACTTC
>TRBV15|.|many|TRBJ1-2|15
CATSRVGGRYYGYTF
TGTGCCACCAGCAGAGTGGGCGGACGGTACTATGGCTACACCTTC
>TRBV6-5|TRBD2|few|TRBJ2-3|16
CASSYSAGVGLDTQYF
TGTGCCAGCAGTTACTCAGCGGGAGTAGGGCTAGATACGCAGTATTTT
>TRBV29-1|.|many|TRBJ2-5|10
CSVEEETQYF
TGCAGCGTTGAAGAGGAGACCCAGTACTTC
>TRBV7-3|TRBD1|once|TRBJ2-2|14
CASSRQGSTGELFF
TGTGCCAGCAGCCGACAGGGGTCCACCGGGGAGCTGTTTTTT
>TRBV9|TRBD2|.|TRBJ2-2|16
CASSVRLAGEGGELFF
TGTGCCAGCAGCGTAAGATTAGCGGGAGAAGGCGGGGAGCTGTTTTTT
>TRBV4-2|.|many|TRBJ2-2|13
CASSQAGAGELFF
TGTGCCAGCAGCCAAGCGGGAGCCGGGGAGCTGTTTTTT
>TRBV4-2|TRBD2|.|TRBJ2-3|15
CASTPTSGRTDTQYF
TGTGCCAGCACCCCGACTAGCGGGAGGACAGATACGCAGTATTTT
>TRBV5-1|.|many|TRBJ1-4|15
CASSLRSGFGEKLFF
TGCGCCAGCAGCTTGCGCTCAGGTTTCGGTGAAAAACTGTTTTTT
>TRBV7-3|.|.|TRBJ2-3|14
CASTPGTRGNTQYF
TGTGCCAGCACCCCGGGGACAAGGGGAAATACGCAGTATTTT
>TRBV20-1|TRBD1|many|TRBJ1-2|15
CSARLRQGPFSGYTF
TGCAGTGCTAGACTTAGACAGGGGCCTTTTAGCGGCTACACCTTC
>TRBV29-1|.|many|TRBJ1-2|13
CSVWGGLWDGYTF
TGCAGCGTCTGGGGGGGGCTATGGGATGGCTACACCTTC